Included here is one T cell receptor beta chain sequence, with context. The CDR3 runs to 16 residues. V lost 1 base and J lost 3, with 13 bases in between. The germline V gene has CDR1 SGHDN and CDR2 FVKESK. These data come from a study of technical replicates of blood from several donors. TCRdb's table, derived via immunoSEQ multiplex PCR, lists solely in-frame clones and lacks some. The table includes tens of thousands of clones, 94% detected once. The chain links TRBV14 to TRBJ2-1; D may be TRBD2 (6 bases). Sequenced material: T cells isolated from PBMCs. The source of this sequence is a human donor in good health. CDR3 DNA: TGTGCCAGCAGCCAAGTGTGGGGGGAGAACTACAATGAGCAGTTCTTC. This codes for CASSQVWGENYNEQFF.